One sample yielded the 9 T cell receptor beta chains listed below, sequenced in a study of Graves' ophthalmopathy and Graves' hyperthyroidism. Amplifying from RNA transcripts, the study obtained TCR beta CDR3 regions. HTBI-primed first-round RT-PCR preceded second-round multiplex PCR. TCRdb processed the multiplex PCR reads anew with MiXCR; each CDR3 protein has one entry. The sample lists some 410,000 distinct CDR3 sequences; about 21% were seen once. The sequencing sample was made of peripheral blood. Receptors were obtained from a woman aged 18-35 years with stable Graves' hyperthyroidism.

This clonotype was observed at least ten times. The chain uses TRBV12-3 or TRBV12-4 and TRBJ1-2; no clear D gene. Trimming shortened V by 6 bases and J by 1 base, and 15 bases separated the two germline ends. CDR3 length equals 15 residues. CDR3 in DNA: TGTGCCAGCAGCCGGGTGGTGGAGGGTAACTATGGCTACACCTTC. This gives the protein CASSRVVEGNYGYTF.

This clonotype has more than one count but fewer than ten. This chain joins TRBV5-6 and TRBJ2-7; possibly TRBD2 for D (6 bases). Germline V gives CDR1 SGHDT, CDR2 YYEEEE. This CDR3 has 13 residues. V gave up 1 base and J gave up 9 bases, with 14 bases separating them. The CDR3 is CASSLTGRVGQYF. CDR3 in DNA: TGTGCCAGCAGCTTGACCGGGAGAGTGGGGCAGTACTTC. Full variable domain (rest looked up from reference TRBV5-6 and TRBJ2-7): DAGVTQSPTHLIKTRGQQVTLRCSPKSGHDTVSWYQQALGQGPQFIFQYYEEEERQRGNFPDRFSGHQFPNYSSELNVNALLLGDSALYLCASSLTGRVGQYFGPGTRLTVT.

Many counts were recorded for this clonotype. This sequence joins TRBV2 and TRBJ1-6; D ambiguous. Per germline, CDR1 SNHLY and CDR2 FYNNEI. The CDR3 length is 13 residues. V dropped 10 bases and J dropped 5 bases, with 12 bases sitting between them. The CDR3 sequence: CATTGIHNSPLHF. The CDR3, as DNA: TGTGCCACAACCGGGATCCATAATTCACCCCTCCACTTT. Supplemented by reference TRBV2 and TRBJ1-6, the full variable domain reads EPEVTQTPSHQVTQMGQEVILRCVPISNHLYFYWYRQILGQKVEFLVSFYNNEISEKSEIFDDQFSVERPDGSNFTLKIRSTKLEDSAMYFCATTGIHNSPLHFGNGTRLTVT.

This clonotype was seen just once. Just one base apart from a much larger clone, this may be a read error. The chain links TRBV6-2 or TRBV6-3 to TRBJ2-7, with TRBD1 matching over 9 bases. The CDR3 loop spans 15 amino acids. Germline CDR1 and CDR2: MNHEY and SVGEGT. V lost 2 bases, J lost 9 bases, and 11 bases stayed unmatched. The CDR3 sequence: CASSYRPGTGHGQYF. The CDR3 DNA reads TGTGCCAGCAGTTACAGGCCCGGGACAGGGCATGGGCAGTACTTC.

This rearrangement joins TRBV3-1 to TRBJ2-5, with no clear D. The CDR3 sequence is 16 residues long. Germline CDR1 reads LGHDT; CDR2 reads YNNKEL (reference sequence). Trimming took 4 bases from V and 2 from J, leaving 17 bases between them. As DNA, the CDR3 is TGTGCCAGCAGCCCCGGAAGCCGGGCCGGGCAAGAGACCCAGTACTTC. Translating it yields CASSPGSRAGQETQYF.

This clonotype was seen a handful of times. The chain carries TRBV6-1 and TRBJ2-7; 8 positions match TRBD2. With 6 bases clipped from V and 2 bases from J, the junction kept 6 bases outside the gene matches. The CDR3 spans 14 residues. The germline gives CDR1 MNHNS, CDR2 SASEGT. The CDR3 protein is CASSRAGVAYEQYF. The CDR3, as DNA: TGTGCCAGCAGCCGAGCGGGAGTCGCCTACGAGCAGTACTTC.

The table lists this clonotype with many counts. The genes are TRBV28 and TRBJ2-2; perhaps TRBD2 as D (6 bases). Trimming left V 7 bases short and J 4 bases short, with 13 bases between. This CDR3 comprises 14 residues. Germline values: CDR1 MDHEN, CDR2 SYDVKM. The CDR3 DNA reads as TGTGCCAGCACTTGGGAGGCGATCACCGGGGAGCTGTTTTTT. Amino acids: CASTWEAITGELFF.

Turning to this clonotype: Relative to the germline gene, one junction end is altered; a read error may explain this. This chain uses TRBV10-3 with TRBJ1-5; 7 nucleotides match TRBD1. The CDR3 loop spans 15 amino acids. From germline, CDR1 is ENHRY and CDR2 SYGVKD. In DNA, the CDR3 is TGTGCCATCAGGCCCGGGACAGTAGACAATCAGCCTCAGCATTTT. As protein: CAIRPGTVDNQPQHF.

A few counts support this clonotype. The CDR3 DNA sequence: TGTGCCAGCAGTTTGTACAGCTCCTATAATTCACCCCTCCACTTT. Amino acid sequence: CASSLYSSYNSPLHF. The chain links TRBV27 to TRBJ1-6; D gene unclear. V lost 3 bases and J lost 0, with 6 bases in between. The CDR3 length is 15 residues. From germline, CDR1 is MNHEY and CDR2 SMNVEV (reference sequence).